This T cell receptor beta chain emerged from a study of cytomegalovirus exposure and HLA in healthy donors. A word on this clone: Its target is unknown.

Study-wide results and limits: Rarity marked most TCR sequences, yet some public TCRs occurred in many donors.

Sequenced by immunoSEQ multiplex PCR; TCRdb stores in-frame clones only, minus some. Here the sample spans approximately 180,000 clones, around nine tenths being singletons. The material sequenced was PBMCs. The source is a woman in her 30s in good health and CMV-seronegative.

The CDR3 sequence is CASSEVEGWGTGELFF. The CDR3, as DNA: TGTGCCAGCAGTGAAGTGGAGGGTTGGGGAACCGGGGAGCTGTTTTTT. The rearrangement uses TRBV6-1 and TRBJ2-2; D is possibly TRBD2 (6 bases). Trimming cost V 1 base and J 5 bases, with 14 bases left between them. Germline V gene lookup returns CDR1 MNHNS and CDR2 SASEGT. This CDR3 contains 16 residues.